The subject of this entry is one TCR beta chain. What it binds is unknown. This sample is drawn from a study of a mutant IDH1 vaccine in newly diagnosed glioma. Data came from immunoSEQ multiplex PCR; TCRdb stores just in-frame clones and leaves some out. The table has 40,000 to 55,000 clones, 70% to 85% seen once. The V end lost 0 bases, the J end lost 4 bases, and 7 bases lay between the germline ends. The length of the CDR3 is 14 residues. CDR1 is SNHLY and CDR2 is FYNNEI in the germline V gene. Indicated time point: week 35, safety follow-up. Doses consisted of 300 ug of mutant IDH1 20-mer peptide each, paired with topical imiquimod.

This material consisted of PBMCs, taken from a glioma patient whose treatment included an IDH1 peptide vaccine. The sequence derives from a man aged 35 to 55 with glioma. This chain joins TRBV2 and TRBJ1-3; no reliable D call. The CDR3, as DNA: TGTGCCAGCAGTGAAGCAGGGTTGGGAAACACCATATATTTT. Amino acids: CASSEAGLGNTIYF.